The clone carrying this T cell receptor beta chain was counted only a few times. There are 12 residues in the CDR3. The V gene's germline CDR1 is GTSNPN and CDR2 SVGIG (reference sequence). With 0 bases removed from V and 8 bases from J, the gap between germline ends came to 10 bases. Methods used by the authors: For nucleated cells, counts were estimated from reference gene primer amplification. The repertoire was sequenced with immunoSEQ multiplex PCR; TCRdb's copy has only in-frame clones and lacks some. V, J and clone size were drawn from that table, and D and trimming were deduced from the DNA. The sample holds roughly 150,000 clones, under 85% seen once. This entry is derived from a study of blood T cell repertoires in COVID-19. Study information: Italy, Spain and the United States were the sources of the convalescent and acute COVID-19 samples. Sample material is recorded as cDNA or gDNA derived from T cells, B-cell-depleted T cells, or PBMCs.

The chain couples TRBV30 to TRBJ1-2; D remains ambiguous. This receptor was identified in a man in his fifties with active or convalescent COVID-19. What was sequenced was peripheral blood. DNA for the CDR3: TGTGCCTGGAGTGTACAGTCCCACGGCTACACCTTC. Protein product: CAWSVQSHGYTF.